These T cell receptor beta chains were read from a single sample in a study of long-term antiretroviral therapy in people with HIV. Repertoires were generated with immunoSEQ multiplex PCR, while TCRdb's copy carries only in-frame clones and drops some. This sample carries more than 15,000 clones, approximately 94% of them seen once, and the ten largest clones take about 4.5%. The material sequenced was unsorted PBMCs, taken approximately 6.4 years after starting antiretroviral therapy. The receptor set was obtained from a woman between 50 and 59 years old with HIV. The CDR3 runs from the conserved cysteine through the conserved F or W. Fields, in order: D gene, V gene, J gene, clone size, CDR3 protein, CDR3 DNA. A D gene is named only where the DNA matches it firmly. The listing skips clone size in some rows; elsewhere it reads once, few, many or a size class.

TRBD2	TRBV11-1	TRBJ2-1	.	CASRLAGGGPYNEQFF	TGTGCCAGCAGACTAGCGGGAGGCGGCCCCTACAATGAGCAGTTCTTC
.	TRBV2	TRBJ2-5	.	CASRLEYQETQYF	TGTGCCAGCAGACTCGAGTACCAAGAGACCCAGTACTTC
.	TRBV9	TRBJ2-7	once	CASSRSGSYEQYF	TGTGCCAGCAGTCGGAGCGGATCCTACGAGCAGTACTTC
TRBD2	TRBV11-2	TRBJ2-1	.	CASSLGLAVNEQFF	TGTGCCAGCAGCTTGGGACTAGCAGTTAATGAGCAGTTCTTC
.	TRBV7-9	TRBJ1-5	.	CASSRSTEDQPQHF	TGTGCCAGCAGCCGCAGTACGGAAGATCAGCCCCAGCATTTT
TRBD2	TRBV25-1	TRBJ2-3	.	CASSESRTSGLTDTQYF	TGTGCCAGCAGTGAATCCCGGACTAGCGGACTCACAGATACGCAGTATTTT
TRBD2	TRBV28	TRBJ2-7	.	CASSSGTSGNQGEQYF	TGTGCCAGCAGTTCTGGGACTAGCGGGAATCAGGGCGAGCAGTACTTC
TRBD1	TRBV28	TRBJ1-2	.	CASSPNRGPGYTF	TGTGCCAGCAGTCCAAACAGGGGGCCTGGCTACACCTTC
TRBD2	TRBV18	TRBJ2-7	.	CASSLAGGTYEQYF	TGTGCCAGCTCTCTAGCGGGAGGGACCTACGAGCAGTACTTC
TRBD1	TRBV7-9	TRBJ2-3	.	CASSQDRADTQYF	TGTGCCAGCAGCCAGGACAGGGCAGATACGCAGTATTTT
.	TRBV5-1	TRBJ2-7	.	CASSLEGPHSFYEQYF	TGCGCCAGCAGCTTAGAAGGTCCCCACTCGTTCTACGAGCAGTACTTC
.	TRBV7-2	TRBJ2-3	.	CASSLDGSDTQYF	TGTGCCAGCAGCTTAGATGGCTCTGATACGCAGTATTTT
TRBD2	TRBV7-9	TRBJ2-7	.	CASSSLAGVSYEQYF	TGTGCCAGCAGCTCTCTAGCGGGAGTATCCTACGAGCAGTACTTC
.	TRBV7-9	TRBJ2-3	.	CASRGAWTDTQYF	TGTGCCAGCCGAGGGGCTTGGACAGATACGCAGTATTTT
.	TRBV27	TRBJ2-7	once	CASSSTLNLREQYF	TGTGCCAGCAGTTCTACCCTGAACTTGAGGGAGCAGTACTTC
TRBD1	TRBV7-2	TRBJ1-5	.	CASSSSGTGGEQPQHF	TGTGCCAGCAGCTCCTCCGGGACAGGGGGAGAACAGCCCCAGCATTTT